This T cell receptor beta chain was profiled in a study of Graves' ophthalmopathy and Graves' hyperthyroidism. Notes on the study in general: Ophthalmopathy progression predictions by the model showed about 79% specificity and approximately 71% sensitivity.

This clonotype appeared many times. Its matching antigen is unknown. Moderate-to-severe activity, CAS ≥3, NOSPECS ≥4 and a duration under 3 months were seen in donors with ophthalmopathy. Enrollment excluded any patients with other autoimmune diseases, uncontrolled infections, pregnancy or lactation. Germline CDR1 is SGHRS and CDR2 is YFSETQ. V was pared by 3 bases and J by 8 bases, with 12 bases between. The CDR3 is 14 amino acids. Scientists amplified the TCR beta CDR3 regions from RNA transcripts. The authors performed first-round RT-PCR with HTBI primers and then a second-round multiplex PCR. Using its own MiXCR run on the multiplex PCR reads, TCRdb lists one record per CDR3 protein. In the table there are over 650,000 distinct CDR3 sequences, more than 40% of which are singletons.

The material sequenced was peripheral blood. This TCR derives from an adult man with Graves' ophthalmopathy. V gene TRBV5-1 combines with J gene TRBJ1-6, with D hard to call. The CDR3 nucleotides read TGCGCCAGCAGCTGGAACGGAGAGGATTCACCCCTCCACTTT. Its translation is CASSWNGEDSPLHF.